The following is a TCR beta chain sequence with its context. Its antigen is unknown. The study made its TCR cDNA through 5'RACE template switching. That step introduced a universal primer site along with UMIs. TCRdb reanalysed the 5' RACE reads using MiXCR and keeps one entry per CDR3 protein. The sample gives under 700,000 distinct CDR3 sequences, less than 20% of which show up once; 17% is in the top ten. These data come from a study of T cells after yellow fever vaccination. Study results and limitations: Most clones from primary vaccination resurfaced after the booster (approximately 95% CD4, 70% to 90% CD8). Contaminating bulk clonotypes could be abundant in FACS-sorted repertoires. The CD4 compartment and the CD8 compartment contained a small share of clonotypes in common.

This sequence originates from a man aged 18-30 years who received the YFV17D yellow fever vaccine. The specimen comprised PBMCs, sampled 5 days after the first yellow fever vaccination.

The DNA of the CDR3 is TGTGCCAGCAGCCGAAGGACGGTAGATTCACCCCTCCACTTT. Amino acids: CASSRRTVDSPLHF. This chain uses TRBV7-2 with TRBJ1-6; D is ambiguous. There are 14 residues in the CDR3. V lost 5 bases and J 8 bases, leaving 13 bases between the germline ends. The germline V gene encodes CDR1 SGHTA and CDR2 FQGNSA. The variable domain in full, completed from reference TRBV7-2 and TRBJ1-6, reads GAGVSQSPSNKVTEKGKDVELRCDPISGHTALYWYRQSLGQGLEFLIYFQGNSAPDKSGLPSDRFSAERTGGSVSTLTIQRTQQEDSAVYLCASSRRTVDSPLHFGNGTRLTVT.